These T cell receptor beta chains were read from a single sample in a study of T-cell memory formation after mild COVID-19. One entry per CDR3 protein results from TCRdb running MiXCR on the 5' RACE reads. The top ten hold roughly 8.1% of the sample, which has 550,000 to 600,000 distinct CDR3 sequences, about 20% seen once. Sequenced: PBMCs or a T cell subset sorted from them (not recorded which). These receptor sequences come from an adult woman who had mild COVID-19 (a few samples of this study predate the infection). Cell type and time point are not known. The CDR3 runs from the conserved cysteine through the conserved F or W. A D gene is named only where the DNA matches it firmly. Clone size is given for some rows only: seen once, a few or many times, or a class if the clone is expanded.

>-|TRBV5-1|-|TRBJ1-1
TGCGCCAGCAGCTCAGGGGCCTTTAGGTTAGACAACACTGAAGCTTTCTTT
CASSSGAFRLDNTEAFF
>few|TRBV9|-|TRBJ2-7
TGTGCCAGCAGCGTAGGGGTAACGACCCACGAGCAGTACTTC
CASSVGVTTHEQYF
>-|TRBV25-1|-|TRBJ1-1
TGTGCCAGCAGGTCCCTGGAGGGGCTGTCATCGCACACTGAAGCTTTCTTT
CASRSLEGLSSHTEAFF
>few|TRBV2|TRBD2|TRBJ2-3
TGTGCCAGCAGTGAAGGGCTAGCGGGACGCACAGATACGCAGTATTTT
CASSEGLAGRTDTQYF
>many|TRBV29-1|-|TRBJ2-7
TGCAGCGGGGGGACAAACTCCTACGAGCAGTACTTC
CSGGTNSYEQYF
>many|TRBV3-1|TRBD1|TRBJ2-7
TGTGCCAGCAGCCAAGAAGGACAGGCCTACGAGCAGTACTTC
CASSQEGQAYEQYF
>-|TRBV2|-|TRBJ1-5
TGTGCCAGCAGTGTCCAGGGGCTCGGACTCAATCAGCCCCAGCATTTT
CASSVQGLGLNQPQHF
>few|TRBV29-1|-|TRBJ1-2
TGCAGCGTTGAATGGTACGAGGGGGATGGCTACACCTTC
CSVEWYEGDGYTF
>many|TRBV29-1|TRBD1|TRBJ1-1
TGCAGCGTTTGGACAGGGAACACTGAAGCTTTCTTT
CSVWTGNTEAFF
>few|TRBV20-1|-|TRBJ1-2
TGCAGTGCAACCCACGTCGGGGGTCCCTGGAACTATGGCTACACCTTC
CSATHVGGPWNYGYTF
>-|TRBV4-3|-|TRBJ2-1
TGCGCCAGCAGCCAAGGGGTGCAGGAGGGGATCTACAATGAGCAGTTCTTC
CASSQGVQEGIYNEQFF
>many|TRBV12-3/TRBV12-4|-|TRBJ2-7
TGTGCCAGCAGCCTGTTTGGGGGCTCTTACGAGCAGTACTTC
CASSLFGGSYEQYF
>few|TRBV11-2|-|TRBJ2-1
TGTGCCAGCAGCTTCATATCAGGACCATCCTACAATGAGCAGTTCTTC
CASSFISGPSYNEQFF
>few|TRBV7-9|-|TRBJ2-7
TGTGCCACCTCGGCCCAGTGGGAGCAGTACTTC
CATSAQWEQYF
>few|TRBV4-2|TRBD2|TRBJ2-7
TGTGCCAGCAGCCAAGACGGACTAGCGGGGGGCGGGGAGCAGTACTTC
CASSQDGLAGGGEQYF
>-|TRBV6-2/TRBV6-3|TRBD1|TRBJ2-7
TGTGCCAGCAGCCGCATACCGGGGACAGCCTACGAGCAGTACTTC
CASSRIPGTAYEQYF
>-|TRBV12-3/TRBV12-4|-|TRBJ2-3
TGTGCCAGCAGTTTACGCGGGGTCCCCACAGATACGCAGTATTTT
CASSLRGVPTDTQYF
>-|TRBV7-6|TRBD2|TRBJ2-7
TGTGCCAGCAGCTTAGCCTCCGGGGGGGGTTCCGAGCAGTACTTC
CASSLASGGGSEQYF
>-|TRBV5-5|-|TRBJ1-1
TGTGCCAGCACCCTGACCCAGGGAGGCACTGAAGCTTTCTTT
CASTLTQGGTEAFF
>few|TRBV7-3|-|TRBJ2-1
TGTGCCAGCAGCTTATTTCTAGGGCCTGAGCAGTTCTTC
CASSLFLGPEQFF
>many|TRBV7-6|TRBD2|TRBJ2-1
TGTGCCAGCAGCCCCAGGACTAGCGGGGGGAATGAGCAGTTCTTC
CASSPRTSGGNEQFF
>-|TRBV7-3|TRBD2|TRBJ2-3
TGTGCCAGCGGGACACTAGCGGGAGTGGAAGATACGCAGTATTTT
CASGTLAGVEDTQYF
>-|TRBV12-3/TRBV12-4|TRBD2|TRBJ2-1
TGTGCCAGCAGACCCTACGGGGGGAGCCCGCCGGGTGAGCAGTTCTTC
CASRPYGGSPPGEQFF
>-|TRBV15|-|TRBJ1-5
TGTGCCACCAGCAGAGATTATGGAGGGAGCAATCAGCCCCAGCATTTT
CATSRDYGGSNQPQHF
>few|TRBV6-6|-|TRBJ1-5
TGTGCCAGCGGGGGGAGGAGCAATCAGCCCCAGCATTTT
CASGGRSNQPQHF
>-|TRBV3-1|-|TRBJ1-1
TGTGCCAGCAGTCCAAAAGGGGGACACCAGAACACTGAAGCTTTCTTT
CASSPKGGHQNTEAFF
>-|TRBV7-2|TRBD2|TRBJ2-7
TGTGCCAGCAGTCCCCGTAGCGGGACGGTCCACGAGCAGTACTTC
CASSPRSGTVHEQYF
>-|TRBV5-1|TRBD2|TRBJ2-3
TGCGCCAGCACCTTAGCGGGAGATATAACAGATACGCAGTATTTT
CASTLAGDITDTQYF
>-|TRBV5-4|-|TRBJ1-4
TGTGCCAGCAGCCCGGGGTCTTCCGCGGAAAAACTGTTTTTT
CASSPGSSAEKLFF
>few|TRBV27|TRBD2|TRBJ2-1
TGTGCCAGCAGTTTGGGGCATGGGGCTAGCGGGGGCCTGTACAATGAGCAGTTCTTC
CASSLGHGASGGLYNEQFF
>many|TRBV9|-|TRBJ2-7
TGTGCCAGCAGCCCCGGGACCGCACCCTACGAGCAGTACTTC
CASSPGTAPYEQYF
>few|TRBV20-1|TRBD1|TRBJ1-4
TGCGGCTACAGGGGACAGGGGAATGAAAAACTGTTTTTT
CGYRGQGNEKLFF
>-|TRBV29-1|-|TRBJ2-7
TGCAGCGCCAGTGACTTTATAGGGTACGAGCAGTACTTC
CSASDFIGYEQYF
>-|TRBV6-6|-|TRBJ2-1
TGTGCCAGCAGTCCCTCCAACAGGGGAGGAGGCTACAATGAGCAGTTCTTC
CASSPSNRGGGYNEQFF
>few|TRBV12-3/TRBV12-4|-|TRBJ2-3
TGTGCCAGCAGTTTTGGACCACTAACCCCCACAGATACGCAGTATTTT
CASSFGPLTPTDTQYF
>-|TRBV6-1|-|TRBJ2-5
TGTGCCAGCAGTGAAGGGGCGGGCCACGAGACCCAGTACTTC
CASSEGAGHETQYF
>-|TRBV29-1|-|TRBJ2-5
TGCAGCGTTGACAGGGGGAGGGAGACCCAGTACTTC
CSVDRGRETQYF
>-|TRBV11-1|TRBD2|TRBJ2-1
TGTGCCAGCAGCCCGCGGACTAGCGGGAGGACTGAGCAGTTCTTC
CASSPRTSGRTEQFF
>-|TRBV30|-|TRBJ1-5
TGTGCCTGGAGCCCACAGGTCCTGTCGAGCCAGCCCCAGCATTTT
CAWSPQVLSSQPQHF
>-|TRBV20-1|TRBD2|TRBJ2-7
TGCAGTGCTAGACGCGGACTAGCGGGAGGCCACGAGCAGTACTTC
CSARRGLAGGHEQYF
>-|TRBV12-3/TRBV12-4|-|TRBJ2-5
TGTGCCAGCAACCGGGGGCCGGGAGAGACCCAGTACTTC
CASNRGPGETQYF
>few|TRBV5-6|-|TRBJ2-3
TGTGCCAGCAGCTTGCCCGGGTCCCCAGATACGCAGTATTTT
CASSLPGSPDTQYF
>-|TRBV7-3|TRBD2|TRBJ2-6
TGTGCCAGCAGCTCCCCAGCGGGGGGGCCTGGGGCCAACGTCCTGACTTTC
CASSSPAGGPGANVLTF
>many|TRBV18|-|TRBJ1-1
TGTGCCAGCTCACCCGCGACAGCGAACACTGAAGCTTTCTTT
CASSPATANTEAFF
>-|TRBV5-6|-|TRBJ2-3
TGTGCCAGCAGCTTGGGGGGGGGCCGCGAAGATACGCAGTATTTT
CASSLGGGREDTQYF
>many|TRBV19|TRBD2|TRBJ2-1
TGTGCCAGTAGTCTCCCCAGCGGGGACTCCTACAATGAGCAGTTCTTC
CASSLPSGDSYNEQFF
>few|TRBV7-2|-|TRBJ1-1
TGTGCCAGCAGCCGGGTCTCGAAGGTAGCTTTCTTT
CASSRVSKVAFF
>-|TRBV19|TRBD1|TRBJ1-5
TGTGCCAGCAGGACAGGGCAGGGGGTTCGGCCCCAGCATTTT
CASRTGQGVRPQHF
>-|TRBV10-3|-|TRBJ2-5
TGTGCCATCAGCCCGTCGAGGGAGACCCAGTACTTC
CAISPSRETQYF
>few|TRBV7-7|TRBD1|TRBJ2-5
TGTGCTAGCAGCACGACAGGGCCCCAAGAGACCCAGTACTTC
CASSTTGPQETQYF
>few|TRBV19|TRBD2|TRBJ2-1
TGTGCCAGTAGTATGCTAGCGGGGGACAATGAGCAGTTCTTC
CASSMLAGDNEQFF
>-|TRBV6-2/TRBV6-3|-|TRBJ2-3
TGTGCCAGCAGCCTAGCGACTAGCACAGATACGCAGTATTTT
CASSLATSTDTQYF
>-|TRBV9|-|TRBJ2-1
TGTGCCAGCAGCGCGGAACAGGGCAATGAGCAGTTCTTC
CASSAEQGNEQFF
>many|TRBV4-1|TRBD2|TRBJ2-7
TGCGCCAGCAGCCAAAGGGAGGGTGGAAGAGATTTCTCCTACGAGCAGTACTTC
CASSQREGGRDFSYEQYF
>many|TRBV7-9|-|TRBJ2-7
TGTGCCAGCAGCTTAGCGCCCTACGAGCAGTACTTC
CASSLAPYEQYF